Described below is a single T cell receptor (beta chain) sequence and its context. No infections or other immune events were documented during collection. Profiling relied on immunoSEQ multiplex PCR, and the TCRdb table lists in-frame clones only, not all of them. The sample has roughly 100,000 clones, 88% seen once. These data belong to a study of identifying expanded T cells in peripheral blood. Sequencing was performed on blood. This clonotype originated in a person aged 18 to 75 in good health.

The CDR3 here is CASSQVVRSSLTEAFF. CDR3 DNA: TGCGCCAGCAGCCAAGTCGTCAGGTCGTCCCTCACTGAAGCTTTCTTT. The rearrangement joins TRBV4-3 to TRBJ1-1; no definite D call. CDR3 length: 16 amino acids. Germline V gene lookup returns CDR1 LGHNA and CDR2 YSLEER. V was trimmed by 1 base and J by 4 bases, leaving 16 bases between them.